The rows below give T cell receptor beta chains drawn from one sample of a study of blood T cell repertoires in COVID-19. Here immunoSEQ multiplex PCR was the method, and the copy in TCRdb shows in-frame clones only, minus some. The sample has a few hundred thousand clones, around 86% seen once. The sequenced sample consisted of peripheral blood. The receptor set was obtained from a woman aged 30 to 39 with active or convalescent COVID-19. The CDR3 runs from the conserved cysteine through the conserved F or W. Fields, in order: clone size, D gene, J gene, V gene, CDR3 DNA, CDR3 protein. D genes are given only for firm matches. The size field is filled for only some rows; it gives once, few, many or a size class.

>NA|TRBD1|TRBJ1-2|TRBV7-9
TGTGCCAGCAGCTTAAACAGCCGGGACAGGAACTATGGCTACACCTTC
CASSLNSRDRNYGYTF
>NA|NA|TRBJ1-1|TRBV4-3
TGCGCCAGCAGCCAAGATCTAGGGAACACTGAAGCTTTCTTT
CASSQDLGNTEAFF
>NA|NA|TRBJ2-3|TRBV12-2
TGTGCAAGTCGCTTAGCGGGTGAGGGCACAGATACGCAGTATTTT
CASRLAGEGTDTQYF
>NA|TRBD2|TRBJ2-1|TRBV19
TGTGCCAGTAGTACCATAGCGGGGAACTCCTACAATGAGCAGTTCTTC
CASSTIAGNSYNEQFF
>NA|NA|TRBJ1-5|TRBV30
TGTGCCTGGAGTTCAGACAGTTCTCAGCCCCAGCATTTT
CAWSSDSSQPQHF
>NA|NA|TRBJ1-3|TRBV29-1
TGCAGCGTTGAAGATTGGTCGCAGGGGATCTCTGGAAACACCATATATTTT
CSVEDWSQGISGNTIYF
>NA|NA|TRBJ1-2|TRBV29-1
TGCAGCGTTGAAGGGGGGGGCGATCACTATGGCTACACCTTC
CSVEGGGDHYGYTF
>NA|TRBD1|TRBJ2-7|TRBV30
TGTGCCTGGAGTTTAACAGGGGCCTCCCCCTCCTACGAGCAGTACTTC
CAWSLTGASPSYEQYF
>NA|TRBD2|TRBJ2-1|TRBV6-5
TGTGCCAGCATCGGACTAGCGGCATACAATGAGCAGTTCTTC
CASIGLAAYNEQFF
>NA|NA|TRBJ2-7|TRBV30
TGTGCCTGGGCTACAGGAGAGGAGCAGTACTTC
CAWATGEEQYF
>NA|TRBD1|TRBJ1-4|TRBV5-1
TGCGCCAGCAGCCTAACAGGGGTAAGGGAAGAAAAACTGTTTTTT
CASSLTGVREEKLFF
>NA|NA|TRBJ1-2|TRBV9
TGTGCCAGCAGCAAGGAGGTCTATGGCTACACCTTC
CASSKEVYGYTF
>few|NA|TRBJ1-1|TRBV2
TGTGCCAGCAGTGGACAGGTAGGGCGTACGGTGAACACTGAAGCTTTCTTT
CASSGQVGRTVNTEAFF
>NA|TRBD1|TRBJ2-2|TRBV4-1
TGCGCCAGCAGCCAAGGGACAGGGAGTATTTCCGGGGAGCTGTTTTTT
CASSQGTGSISGELFF
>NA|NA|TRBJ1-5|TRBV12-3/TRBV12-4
TGTGCCAGCAGCACGCAAGCCAATCAGCCCCAGCATTTT
CASSTQANQPQHF
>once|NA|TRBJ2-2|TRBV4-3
TGCGCCAGCAGCCCAAGAGACACTGCCGGGGAGCTGTTTTTT
CASSPRDTAGELFF
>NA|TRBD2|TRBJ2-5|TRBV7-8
TGTGCCAGCAGCTTAGGGGCAGGGGGACTAGCGGGTGGAACCGGTAGGACCCAGTACTTC
CASSLGAGGLAGGTGRTQYF
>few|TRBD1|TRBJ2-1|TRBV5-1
TGCGCAACTTCCCGACAGGGGGCGCGTGAGCAGTTCTTC
CATSRQGAREQFF
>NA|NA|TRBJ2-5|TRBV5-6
TGTGCCAGCAGCTTGAGGACTGTTGTGGAGATCCAGTACTTC
CASSLRTVVEIQYF
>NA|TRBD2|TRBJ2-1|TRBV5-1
TGCGCCAGCAGCCCGTGGACTAGCGGCCGCTCCTACAATGAGCAGTTCTTC
CASSPWTSGRSYNEQFF
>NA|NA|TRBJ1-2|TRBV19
TGTGCCAGTACCTCAAAGGGACGGGGGGTATATGGCTACACCTTC
CASTSKGRGVYGYTF
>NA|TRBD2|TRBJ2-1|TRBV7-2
TGTGCCAGCAGTCAACGGACTAGCGGGGGGGTAACGGATGAGCAGTTCTTC
CASSQRTSGGVTDEQFF
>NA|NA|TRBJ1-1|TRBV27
TGTGCCAGCAGTCCTATGGTATGGGGGCGGGTGAACACTGAAGCTTTCTTT
CASSPMVWGRVNTEAFF
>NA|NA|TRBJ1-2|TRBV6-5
TGTGCCAGCTTGTCCAGGACAGAATATGGCTACACCTTC
CASLSRTEYGYTF
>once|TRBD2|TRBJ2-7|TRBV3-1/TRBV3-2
TGTGCCAGCAGCCTGTGGACTAGCGGGAGCTACGAGCAGTACTTC
CASSLWTSGSYEQYF
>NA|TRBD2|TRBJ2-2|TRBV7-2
TGTGCCAGCAGTTCGGGACTAGCGGGGATCACCGGGGAGCTGTTTTTT
CASSSGLAGITGELFF
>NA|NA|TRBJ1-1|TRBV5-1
TGCGCCAGCAGCTTGGAACTGGGGGCCGCCACTGAAGCTTTCTTT
CASSLELGAATEAFF
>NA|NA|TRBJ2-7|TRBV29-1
TGCAGCGTTGAAAAGGGGCAGGGGACGGGGGAGCAGTACTTC
CSVEKGQGTGEQYF
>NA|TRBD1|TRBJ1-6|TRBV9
TGTGCCAGCAGCGTAGGCGGGGACAGGTCTGTTAATTCACCCCTCCACTTT
CASSVGGDRSVNSPLHF